This passage covers 10 T cell receptor beta chains from one sample sequenced in a study of OX40 agonist ivuxolimab in advanced cancers. TCRdb keeps only in-frame clones here, not all; method: immunoSEQ multiplex PCR. The table has around 40,000 clones, around four fifths seen once. Sequencing used CD4+ or CD8+ T cells sorted from blood, obtained in a trial of the OX40 agonist ivuxolimab. The receptors were sampled from an adult with an advanced solid tumor such as melanoma, head and neck, liver or kidney cancer.

The rearrangement uses TRBV6-6 and TRBJ2-7, with D unresolved. V was shortened by 7 bases and J by 0 bases, with 13 bases between the two germline ends. CDR1 is MNHNY and CDR2 is SVGAGI in the germline V gene (reference sequence). The CDR3 runs to 14 residues. The CDR3 coding sequence is TGTGCCAGCATAGGGTTAGCAGGCTCCTACGAGCAGTACTTC. It is translated as CASIGLAGSYEQYF.

The chain is built from TRBV7-2 and TRBJ2-3; D is unresolved. Germline lookup yields CDR1 SGHTA and CDR2 FQGNSA. CDR3 length: 15 residues. Trimming shortened V by 3 bases and J by 2 bases, and 12 bases separated the two germline ends. In DNA, the CDR3 is TGTGCCAGCAGCTTGTCGGGCTTTCCCACAGATACGCAGTATTTT. Translation: CASSLSGFPTDTQYF.

This clone was counted a single time. The chain combines TRBV6-5 with TRBJ2-7, with a weak D call TRBD1 (5 bases). The CDR3 sequence is 15 residues long. Germline-derived CDR1 and CDR2 are MNHEY and SVGAGI. Between the trimmed V and J ends, which lost 0 bases and 0 bases, there was a span of 9 bases. As DNA, the CDR3 is TGTGCCAGCAGTTACTCGGCAGGGTTCTCCTACGAGCAGTACTTC. Translated, it gives CASSYSAGFSYEQYF.

This chain connects TRBV6-1 to TRBJ2-3; 13 bases map to TRBD2. The CDR3 is made up of 16 amino acids. Germline loops: CDR1 MNHNS, CDR2 SASEGT. With V trimmed by 4 bases and J by 8 bases, 9 bases remained unmatched. This chain's CDR3 is CASSAGLAGVEGTQYF. CDR3 bases: TGTGCCAGCAGTGCCGGACTAGCGGGAGTAGAAGGTACGCAGTATTTT.

The chain joins TRBV2 to TRBJ2-6, with D hard to call. Germline CDR1 reads SNHLY; CDR2 reads FYNNEI. V was shortened by 2 bases and J by 0 bases, with 8 bases between the two germline ends. The CDR3 consists of 16 residues. The CDR3 coding sequence is TGTGCCAGCAGTGAAACGTTTTCCTCTGGGGCCAACGTCCTGACTTTC. It specifies CASSETFSSGANVLTF. The full variable domain, in which reference TRBV2 and TRBJ2-6 provide the parts outside the CDR3, is EPEVTQTPSHQVTQMGQEVILRCVPISNHLYFYWYRQILGQKVEFLVSFYNNEISEKSEIFDDQFSVERPDGSNFTLKIRSTKLEDSAMYFCASSETFSSGANVLTFGAGSRLTVL.

The rearrangement joins TRBV19 to TRBJ1-4; 7 bases map to TRBD1. V shed 5 bases, J shed 7 bases, and the junction held 10 bases outside the gene matches. CDR1 is LNHDA, CDR2 SQIVND, per germline (reference sequence). This CDR3 is built from 15 residues. The CDR3 loop reads CASSPQAHRGEKLFF. The DNA for the CDR3 is TGTGCCAGTAGTCCCCAGGCCCACAGGGGTGAAAAACTGTTTTTT.

This chain links TRBV7-8 with TRBJ1-2; 9 nucleotides align to TRBD1. Germline V CDR1 and CDR2: SGHVS, FQNEAQ. V shed 2 bases and J 3 bases; nucleotides not matched to a gene: 1. The CDR3 spans 14 residues. The CDR3 DNA sequence: TGTGCCAGCAGCTTAAGGGACAGGGACTATGGCTACACCTTC. Amino acids: CASSLRDRDYGYTF. Looking up the rest from reference TRBV7-8 and TRBJ1-2 gives the full variable domain: GAGVSQSPRYKVAKRGQDVALRCDPISGHVSLFWYQQALGQGPEFLTYFQNEAQLDKSGLPSDRFFAERPEGSVSTLKIQRTQQEDSAVYLCASSLRDRDYGYTFGSGTRLTVV.

The chain uses TRBV6-6 and TRBJ2-5, with TRBD2 identical over 7 bases. The germline CDR1 and CDR2 sequences are MNHNY and SVGAGI (reference sequence). CDR3 length: 15 residues. The V and J ends lost 0 bases and 5 bases, in that order; junction bases with no gene match: 6. The DNA of the CDR3 is TGTGCCAGCAGTTACTCCCCTAGCGGATGGGAGACCCAGTACTTC. This encodes CASSYSPSGWETQYF.

This chain connects TRBV5-5 to TRBJ1-5; weak D call: TRBD1 (5 bases). The CDR3 contains 13 residues. In germline, CDR1 is SGHKS, CDR2 YYEKEE (reference sequence). The V end was cut by 3 bases, the J end by 7 bases, with 11 bases between. CDR3 nucleotide sequence: TGTGCCAGCAGCTGGACCGAGGGGCAGCCCCAGCATTTT. This sequence encodes CASSWTEGQPQHF.

The rearrangement uses TRBV4-2 and TRBJ2-2; no reliable D call. V was shortened by 0 bases and J by 0 bases, with 11 bases between the two germline ends. Germline V gene lookup returns CDR1 LGHNA and CDR2 YNFKEQ. CDR3 length equals 17 residues. CDR3 loop: CASSQEGYVPNTGELFF. As DNA, the CDR3 is TGTGCCAGCAGCCAAGAGGGATACGTTCCGAACACCGGGGAGCTGTTTTTT.